This T cell receptor beta chain was observed in a study of blood T cell repertoires in COVID-19. Looking at the study overall: COVID-19 samples collected from the United States, Italy and Spain covered acute and convalescent phases. PBMCs, B-cell-depleted T cells, or T cells provided the cDNA or gDNA that made up the material.

In the authors' workflow: Estimation of nucleated cell counts was performed using reference gene primer amplification. Repertoires were generated with immunoSEQ multiplex PCR, while TCRdb's copy carries only in-frame clones and drops some. V, J and clone size derive from that table, while D and trimming were established from the DNA sequence. This sample carries 55,000 to 85,000 clones, 81% of them seen once, and the ten largest clones take approximately 0.8%. Deletions cut 7 bases from V and 7 bases from J, with 22 bases between. This CDR3 comprises 15 residues. Germline V gene data show CDR1 as SEHNR and CDR2 as FQNEAQ (reference sequence).

The sample comprised peripheral blood. The clonotype comes from a woman in her sixties or seventies with acute or convalescent COVID-19. This chain connects TRBV7-9 to TRBJ1-2; no firm D call. The CDR3 sequence: CASTVGTGELSGYTF. Written as DNA, the CDR3 is TGTGCCAGCACCGTCGGAACCGGGGAACTATCTGGCTACACCTTC. The full variable domain, in which reference TRBV7-9 and TRBJ1-2 provide the parts outside the CDR3, is DTGVSQNPRHKITKRGQNVTFRCDPISEHNRLYWYRQTLGQGPEFLTYFQNEAQLEKSRLLSDRFSAERPKGSFSTLEIQRTEQGDSAMYLCASTVGTGELSGYTFGSGTRLTVV.